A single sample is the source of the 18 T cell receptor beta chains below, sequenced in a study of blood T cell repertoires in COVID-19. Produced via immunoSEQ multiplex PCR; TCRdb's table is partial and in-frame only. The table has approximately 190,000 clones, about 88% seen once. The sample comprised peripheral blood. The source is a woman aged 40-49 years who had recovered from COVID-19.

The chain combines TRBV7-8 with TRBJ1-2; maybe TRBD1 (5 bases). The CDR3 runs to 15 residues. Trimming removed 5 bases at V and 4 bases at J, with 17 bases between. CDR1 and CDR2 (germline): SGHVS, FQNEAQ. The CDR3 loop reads CASSAQDPGVYGYTF. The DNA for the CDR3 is TGTGCCAGCAGCGCCCAGGACCCGGGGGTCTATGGCTACACCTTC.

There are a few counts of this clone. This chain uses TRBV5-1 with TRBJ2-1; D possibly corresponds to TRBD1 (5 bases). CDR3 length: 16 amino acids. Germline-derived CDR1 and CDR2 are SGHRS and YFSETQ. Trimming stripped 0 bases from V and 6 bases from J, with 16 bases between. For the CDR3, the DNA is TGCGCCAGCAGCTTGGCCCAGGGCCCTTCCGGCAATGAGCAGTTCTTC. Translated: CASSLAQGPSGNEQFF.

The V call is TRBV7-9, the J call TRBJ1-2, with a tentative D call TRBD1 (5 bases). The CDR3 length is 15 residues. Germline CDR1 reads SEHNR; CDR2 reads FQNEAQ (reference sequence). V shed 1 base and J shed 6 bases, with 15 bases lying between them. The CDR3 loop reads CASSLGKIGGDGYTF. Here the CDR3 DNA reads TGTGCCAGCAGCTTAGGAAAAATAGGAGGGGATGGCTACACCTTC. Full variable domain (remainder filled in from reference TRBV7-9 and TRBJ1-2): DTGVSQNPRHKITKRGQNVTFRCDPISEHNRLYWYRQTLGQGPEFLTYFQNEAQLEKSRLLSDRFSAERPKGSFSTLEIQRTEQGDSAMYLCASSLGKIGGDGYTFGSGTRLTVV.

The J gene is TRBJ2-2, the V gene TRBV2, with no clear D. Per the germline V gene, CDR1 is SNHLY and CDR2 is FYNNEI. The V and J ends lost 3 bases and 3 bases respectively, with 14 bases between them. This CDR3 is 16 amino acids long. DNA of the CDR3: TGTGCCAGCAGTGACCCCGCGCTCGTAGACACCGGGGAGCTGTTTTTT. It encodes CASSDPALVDTGELFF.

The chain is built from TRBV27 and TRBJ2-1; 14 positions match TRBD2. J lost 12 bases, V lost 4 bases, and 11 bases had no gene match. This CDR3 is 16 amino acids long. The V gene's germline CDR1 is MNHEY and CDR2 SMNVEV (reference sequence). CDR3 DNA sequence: TGTGCCAGCAGTTCACACCGACTAGCGGGAGGGCCTCGGCAGTTCTTC. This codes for CASSSHRLAGGPRQFF.

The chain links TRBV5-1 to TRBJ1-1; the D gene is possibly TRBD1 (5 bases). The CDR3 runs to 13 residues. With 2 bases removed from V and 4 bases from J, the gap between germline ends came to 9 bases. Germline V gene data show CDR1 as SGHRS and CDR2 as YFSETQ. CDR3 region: CASSFQGGTEAFF. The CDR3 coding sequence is TGCGCCAGCAGCTTTCAGGGAGGCACTGAAGCTTTCTTT. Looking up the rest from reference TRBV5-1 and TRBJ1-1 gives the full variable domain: KAGVTQTPRYLIKTRGQQVTLSCSPISGHRSVSWYQQTPGQGLQFLFEYFSETQRNKGNFPGRFSGRQFSNSRSEMNVSTLELGDSALYLCASSFQGGTEAFFGQGTRLTVV.

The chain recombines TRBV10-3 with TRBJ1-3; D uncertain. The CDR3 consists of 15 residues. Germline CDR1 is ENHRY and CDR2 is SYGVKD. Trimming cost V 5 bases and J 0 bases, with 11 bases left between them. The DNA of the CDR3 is TGTGCCATCAGTCCGACCGGGAGCTCTGGAAACACCATATATTTT. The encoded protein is CAISPTGSSGNTIYF.

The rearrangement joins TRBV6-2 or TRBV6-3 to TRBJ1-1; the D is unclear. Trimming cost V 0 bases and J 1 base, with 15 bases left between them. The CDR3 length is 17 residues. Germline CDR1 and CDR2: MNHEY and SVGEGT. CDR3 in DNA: TGTGCCAGCAGTTACTCGCCCGGGAGGGTGGAGAACACTGAAGCTTTCTTT. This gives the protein CASSYSPGRVENTEAFF.

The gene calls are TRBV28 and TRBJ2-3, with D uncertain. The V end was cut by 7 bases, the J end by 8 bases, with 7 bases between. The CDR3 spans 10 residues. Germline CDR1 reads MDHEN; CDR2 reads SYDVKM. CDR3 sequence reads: CASKPGTQYF. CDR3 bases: TGTGCCAGCAAACCAGGTACGCAGTATTTT. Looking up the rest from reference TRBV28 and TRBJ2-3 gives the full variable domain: DVKVTQSSRYLVKRTGEKVFLECVQDMDHENMFWYRQDPGLGLRLIYFSYDVKMKEKGDIPEGYSVSREKKERFSLILESASTNQTSMYLCASKPGTQYFGPGTRLTVL.

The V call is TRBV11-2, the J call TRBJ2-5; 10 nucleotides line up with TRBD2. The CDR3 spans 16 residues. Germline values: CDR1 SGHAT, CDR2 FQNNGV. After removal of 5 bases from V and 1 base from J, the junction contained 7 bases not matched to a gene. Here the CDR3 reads CASSPGSGRSQETQYF. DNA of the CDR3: TGTGCCAGCAGCCCCGGTAGCGGGAGGTCCCAAGAGACCCAGTACTTC.

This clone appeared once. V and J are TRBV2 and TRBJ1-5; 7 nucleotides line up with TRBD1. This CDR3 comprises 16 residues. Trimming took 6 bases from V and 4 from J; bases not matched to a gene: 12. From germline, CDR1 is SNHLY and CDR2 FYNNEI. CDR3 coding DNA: TGTGCCAGCAGAGGGACAGCGGAGGTTCGGAATCAGCCCCAGCATTTT. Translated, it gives CASRGTAEVRNQPQHF.

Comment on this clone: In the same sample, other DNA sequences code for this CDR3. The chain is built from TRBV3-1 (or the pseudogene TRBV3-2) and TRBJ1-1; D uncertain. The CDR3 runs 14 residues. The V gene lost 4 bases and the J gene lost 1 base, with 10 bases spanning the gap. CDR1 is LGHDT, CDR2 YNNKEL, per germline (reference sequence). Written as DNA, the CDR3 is TGTGCCAGCAGCCCCTGGGGAGAGAACACTGAAGCTTTCTTT. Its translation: CASSPWGENTEAFF.

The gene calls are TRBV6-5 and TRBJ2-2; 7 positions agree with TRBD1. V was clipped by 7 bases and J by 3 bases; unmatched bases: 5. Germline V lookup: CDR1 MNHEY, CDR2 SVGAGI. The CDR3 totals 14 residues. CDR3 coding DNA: TGTGCCAGCAATACGGGACAGCACACCGGGGAGCTGTTTTTT. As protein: CASNTGQHTGELFF.

The CDR3 sequence is CASSPPTAYSYEQYF. In nucleotides, the CDR3 is TGTGCCAGCTCACCACCGACAGCGTACTCCTACGAGCAGTACTTC. The rearrangement joins TRBV18 to TRBJ2-7, with D perhaps matching TRBD1 (5 bases). This CDR3 contains 15 residues. Trimming shortened V by 0 bases and J by 0 bases, and 9 bases separated the two germline ends. Looked up from germline, CDR1 is KGHSH and CDR2 is LQKENI.

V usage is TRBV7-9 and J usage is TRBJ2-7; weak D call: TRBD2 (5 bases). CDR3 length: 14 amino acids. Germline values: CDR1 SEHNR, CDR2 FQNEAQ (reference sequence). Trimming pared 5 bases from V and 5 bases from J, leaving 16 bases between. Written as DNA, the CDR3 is TGTGCCAGCAGCCTCCCAGGACTTGGGCACGAGCAGTACTTC. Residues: CASSLPGLGHEQYF.

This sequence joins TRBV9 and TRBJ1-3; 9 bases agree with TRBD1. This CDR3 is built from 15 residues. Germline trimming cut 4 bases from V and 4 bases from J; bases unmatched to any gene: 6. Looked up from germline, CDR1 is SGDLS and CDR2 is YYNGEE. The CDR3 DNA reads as TGTGCCAGCAGCTCCACAGGGGGCTCGGGAAACACCATATATTTT. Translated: CASSSTGGSGNTIYF.

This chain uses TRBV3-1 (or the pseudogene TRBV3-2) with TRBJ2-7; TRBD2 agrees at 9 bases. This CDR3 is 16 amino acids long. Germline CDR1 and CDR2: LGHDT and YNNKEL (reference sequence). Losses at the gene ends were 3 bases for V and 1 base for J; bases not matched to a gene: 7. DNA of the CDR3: TGTGCCAGCAGCCAGAGCGGGAGGACCTTTTCCTACGAGCAGTACTTC. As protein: CASSQSGRTFSYEQYF.

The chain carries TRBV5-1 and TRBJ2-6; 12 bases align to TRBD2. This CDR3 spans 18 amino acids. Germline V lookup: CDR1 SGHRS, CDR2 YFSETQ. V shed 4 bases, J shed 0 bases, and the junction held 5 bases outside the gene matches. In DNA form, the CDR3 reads TGCGCCAGCAGCGCGGGACTAGCGGGTACCTCTGGGGCCAACGTCCTGACTTTC. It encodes CASSAGLAGTSGANVLTF.